Following are 7 T cell receptor beta chains from one sample sequenced in a study of OX40 agonist ivuxolimab in advanced cancers. TCRdb's copy holds only in-frame clones and misses some; the assay was immunoSEQ multiplex PCR. Of about 60,000 clones in the sample, approximately 86% were seen once. The sample consisted of CD4+ or CD8+ T cells sorted from blood, taken in a trial of the OX40 agonist ivuxolimab. The receptors were gathered from an adult with an advanced solid tumor such as melanoma, head and neck, liver or kidney cancer.

The V and J genes are TRBV5-1 and TRBJ2-1, with 12 positions matching TRBD2. This CDR3 is 16 amino acids long. Germline CDR1 SGHRS, CDR2 YFSETQ. V dropped 1 base and J dropped 8; count of bases not matched to a gene: 7. In DNA, the CDR3 is TGCGCCAGCAGCTTGCCTAGCGGGGGGGTATTAGATGAGCAGTTCTTC. Its translation: CASSLPSGGVLDEQFF.

This sequence joins TRBV6-5 and TRBJ2-2, with TRBD1 matching over 8 bases. This CDR3 comprises 14 residues. The V gene's germline CDR1 is MNHEY and CDR2 SVGAGI. Trimming removed 8 bases from V and 6 bases from J; junction bases left unmatched: 8. CDR3 in DNA: TGTGCCAGCCACCGGACAGGGAAGGCCGGGGAGCTGTTTTTT. It codes for CASHRTGKAGELFF.

This sequence joins TRBV7-9 and TRBJ1-2; no clear D gene. Trimming left V 0 bases short and J 0 bases short, with 2 bases between. The CDR3 contains 13 residues. In germline, CDR1 is SEHNR, CDR2 FQNEAQ (reference sequence). The CDR3 nucleotides are TGTGCCAGCAGCTTAGCAACTAACTATGGCTACACCTTC. It codes for CASSLATNYGYTF.

This chain uses TRBV4-1 with TRBJ2-5, with 8 bases identical to TRBD2. This CDR3 spans 17 amino acids. In germline, CDR1 is MGHRA, CDR2 YSYEKL. The junction had 8 bases not matched to a gene; V was cut back by 2 bases and J by 0 bases. CDR3 sequence reads: CASSQFSGTSNQETQYF. The CDR3 DNA follows: TGCGCCAGCAGCCAATTTTCCGGGACTAGTAACCAAGAGACCCAGTACTTC.

This chain connects TRBV7-2 to TRBJ1-1; D perhaps matches TRBD1 (5 bases). Trimming left V 5 bases short and J 1 base short, with 8 bases between. Germline V gives CDR1 SGHTA, CDR2 FQGNSA. This CDR3 comprises 13 residues. CDR3 in amino acids: CASSPGGNTEAFF. As DNA, the CDR3 is TGTGCCAGCAGCCCCGGGGGGAACACTGAAGCTTTCTTT.

The gene calls are TRBV7-9 and TRBJ1-1; D ambiguous. CDR1 is SEHNR, CDR2 FQNEAQ, per germline (reference sequence). V gave up 5 bases and J gave up 4 bases, with 11 bases separating them. The CDR3 covers 13 residues. The CDR3 nucleotides read TGTGCCAGCAGCCTACATGTAAGCACTGAAGCTTTCTTT. Translated, it gives CASSLHVSTEAFF. Based on the CDR3 plus reference TRBV7-9 and TRBJ1-1, the full variable domain is DTGVSQNPRHKITKRGQNVTFRCDPISEHNRLYWYRQTLGQGPEFLTYFQNEAQLEKSRLLSDRFSAERPKGSFSTLEIQRTEQGDSAMYLCASSLHVSTEAFFGQGTRLTVV.

In nucleotides, the CDR3 is TGTGCCAGCAGCCCACCGGGACTACTGGGGAACGAGCAGTACTTC. Amino acids: CASSPPGLLGNEQYF. The rearrangement uses TRBV7-8 and TRBJ2-7; 7 bases align to TRBD2. Trimming at V came to 5 bases and at J to 5 bases, leaving 12 bases not matched to a gene. CDR3 length equals 15 residues. Germline lookup yields CDR1 SGHVS and CDR2 FQNEAQ. Supplemented by reference TRBV7-8 and TRBJ2-7, the full variable domain reads GAGVSQSPRYKVAKRGQDVALRCDPISGHVSLFWYQQALGQGPEFLTYFQNEAQLDKSGLPSDRFFAERPEGSVSTLKIQRTQQEDSAVYLCASSPPGLLGNEQYFGPGTRLTVT.